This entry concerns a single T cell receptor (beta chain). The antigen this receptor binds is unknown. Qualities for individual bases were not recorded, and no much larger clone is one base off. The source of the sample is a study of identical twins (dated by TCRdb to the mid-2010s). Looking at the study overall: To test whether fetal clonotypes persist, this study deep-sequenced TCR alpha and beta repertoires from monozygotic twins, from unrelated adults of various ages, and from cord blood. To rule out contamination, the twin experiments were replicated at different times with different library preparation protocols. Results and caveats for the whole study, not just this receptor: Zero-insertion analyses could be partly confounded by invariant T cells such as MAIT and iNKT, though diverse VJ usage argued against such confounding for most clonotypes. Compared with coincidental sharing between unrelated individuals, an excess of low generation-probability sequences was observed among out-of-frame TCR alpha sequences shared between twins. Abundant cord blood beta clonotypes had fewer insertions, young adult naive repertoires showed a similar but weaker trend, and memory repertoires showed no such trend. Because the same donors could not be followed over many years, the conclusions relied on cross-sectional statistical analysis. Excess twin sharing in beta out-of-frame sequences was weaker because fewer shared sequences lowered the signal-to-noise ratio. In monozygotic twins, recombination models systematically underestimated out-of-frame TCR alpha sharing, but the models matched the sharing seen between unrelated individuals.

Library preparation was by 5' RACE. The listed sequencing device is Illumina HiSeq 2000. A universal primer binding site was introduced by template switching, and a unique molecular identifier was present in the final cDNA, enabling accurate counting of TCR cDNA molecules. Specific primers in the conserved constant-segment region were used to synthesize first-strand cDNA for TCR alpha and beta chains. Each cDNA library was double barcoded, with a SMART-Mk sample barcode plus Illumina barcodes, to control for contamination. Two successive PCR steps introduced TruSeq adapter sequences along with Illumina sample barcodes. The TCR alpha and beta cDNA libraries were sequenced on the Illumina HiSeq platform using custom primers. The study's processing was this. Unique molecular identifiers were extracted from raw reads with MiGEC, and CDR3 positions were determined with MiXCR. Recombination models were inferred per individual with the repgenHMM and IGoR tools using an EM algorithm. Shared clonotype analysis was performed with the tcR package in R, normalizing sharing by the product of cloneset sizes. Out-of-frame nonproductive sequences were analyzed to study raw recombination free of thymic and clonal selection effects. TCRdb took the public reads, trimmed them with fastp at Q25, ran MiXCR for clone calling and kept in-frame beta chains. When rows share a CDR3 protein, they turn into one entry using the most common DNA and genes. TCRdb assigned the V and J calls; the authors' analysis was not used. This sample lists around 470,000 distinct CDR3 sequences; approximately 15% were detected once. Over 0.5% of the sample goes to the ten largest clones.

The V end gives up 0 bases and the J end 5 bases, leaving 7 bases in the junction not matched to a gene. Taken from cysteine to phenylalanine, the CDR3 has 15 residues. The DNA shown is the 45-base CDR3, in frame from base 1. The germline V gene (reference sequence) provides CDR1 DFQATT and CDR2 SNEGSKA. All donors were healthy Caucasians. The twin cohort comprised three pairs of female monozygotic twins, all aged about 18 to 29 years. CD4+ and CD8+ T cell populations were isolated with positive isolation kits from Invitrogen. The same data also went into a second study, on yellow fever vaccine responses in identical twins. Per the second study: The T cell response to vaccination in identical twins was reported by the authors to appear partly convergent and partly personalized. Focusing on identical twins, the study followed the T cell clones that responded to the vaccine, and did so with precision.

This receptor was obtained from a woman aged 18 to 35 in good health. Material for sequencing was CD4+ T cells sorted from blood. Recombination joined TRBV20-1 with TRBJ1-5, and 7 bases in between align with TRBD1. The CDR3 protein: CSAREGSGGDQPQHF. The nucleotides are TGCAGTGCTAGAGAAGGGTCAGGGGGGGATCAGCCCCAGCATTTT.